This entry lists 13 T cell receptor beta chains sequenced from one sample in a study of cytomegalovirus exposure and HLA in healthy donors. The PCR used 60 Vbeta and 13 Jbeta primers. Some clones are missing from TCRdb's copy, which holds only in-frame ones; the method was immunoSEQ multiplex PCR. The data hold about 190,000 clones, with 87% observed a single time. The sequenced sample consisted of PBMCs. The receptor set was obtained from a man younger than 45 in good health and CMV-seronegative.

The chain combines TRBV27 with TRBJ2-2; TRBD1 agrees at 10 bases. Trimming took 6 bases from V and 7 from J; bases not matched to a gene: 11. Germline values: CDR1 MNHEY, CDR2 SMNVEV (reference sequence). This CDR3 spans 16 amino acids. CDR3 nucleotides: TGTGCCAGCAGAGGGTATAGACAGGGGGCGGGCGGGGAGCTGTTTTTT. Amino acid sequence: CASRGYRQGAGGELFF.

The chain joins TRBV5-1 to TRBJ2-1; D ambiguous. The germline V gene encodes CDR1 SGHRS and CDR2 YFSETQ. V lost 5 bases and J lost 8, with 8 bases in between. This CDR3 has 11 residues. The CDR3 loop is CASSFRYEQFF. The DNA for the CDR3 is TGCGCCAGCAGTTTCAGGTATGAGCAGTTCTTC.

The chain couples TRBV5-1 to TRBJ2-3, with D tentatively TRBD2 (6 bases). This CDR3 region has 17 residues. Trimming removed 0 bases from V and 6 bases from J, with 20 bases in between. Germline lookup yields CDR1 SGHRS and CDR2 YFSETQ. The CDR3 bases are TGCGCCAGCAGCTTGGAAGGCGTCAGGGAGGCTTTTGATACGCAGTATTTT. Its protein is CASSLEGVREAFDTQYF.

This chain joins TRBV5-6 and TRBJ2-5; no firm D call. There are 14 residues in the CDR3. Trimming took 6 bases from V and 2 from J, leaving 14 bases between them. The germline CDR1 and CDR2 sequences are SGHDT and YYEEEE. CDR3 in DNA: TGTGCCAGCACCCACGGAGAAGAACAAGAGACCCAGTACTTC. Protein: CASTHGEEQETQYF. Filled out from reference TRBV5-6 and TRBJ2-5, the complete variable domain reads DAGVTQSPTHLIKTRGQQVTLRCSPKSGHDTVSWYQQALGQGPQFIFQYYEEEERQRGNFPDRFSGHQFPNYSSELNVNALLLGDSALYLCASTHGEEQETQYFGPGTRLLVL.

The rearrangement uses TRBV10-1 and TRBJ1-2; unclear D gene. The V end was cut by 0 bases, the J end by 8 bases, with 10 bases between. Per the germline V gene, CDR1 is WNHNN and CDR2 is SYGVQD (reference sequence). This CDR3 region has 13 residues. CDR3 residues: CASSESRWRGYTF. The CDR3 nucleotides read TGCGCCAGCAGTGAGTCGAGGTGGCGGGGCTACACCTTC.

The chain is built from TRBV4-2 and TRBJ2-3, with 8 bases that match TRBD2. The CDR3 length is 16 residues. V shed 1 base and J 5 bases; nucleotides not matched to a gene: 8. The germline V gene encodes CDR1 LGHNA and CDR2 YNFKEQ. CDR3 in amino acids: CASSQVSSGLGDTQYF. The CDR3 bases are TGTGCCAGCAGCCAAGTTTCTAGCGGGTTGGGAGATACGCAGTATTTT.

The V call is TRBV28, the J call TRBJ1-4, with D perhaps matching TRBD1 (6 bases). CDR3 size: 14 residues. V lost 5 bases and J lost 8, with 15 bases in between. Germline V gene data show CDR1 as MDHEN and CDR2 as SYDVKM. CDR3 DNA sequence: TGTGCCAGCAGTGGGAACAGGGTCCAAGAAAAACTGTTTTTT. Its protein is CASSGNRVQEKLFF.

With respect to this clone: The junction does not match germline at one end; this may be a read error. The rearrangement links TRBV27 to TRBJ2-6; 7 bases match TRBD1. CDR3 size: 16 residues. Germline CDR1 MNHEY, CDR2 SMNVEV (reference sequence). CDR3 bases: TGTGCCTCCAGTTTATTTGGGACAGCTGGGGCCAACGGCCTGACTTTC. Protein: CASSLFGTAGANGLTF.

The J gene is TRBJ2-7, the V gene TRBV28; no firm D call. The V gene's germline CDR1 is MDHEN and CDR2 SYDVKM. The ends were cut back, 4 bases at V and 3 bases at J, with 13 bases in the middle. The CDR3 is 14 amino acids. CDR3 nucleotides: TGTGCCAGCAGTTCATTCGGAGAGGACTACGAGCAGTACTTC. Amino acids: CASSSFGEDYEQYF.

This clone has a single count. The V and J genes are TRBV6-1 and TRBJ2-2, with 10 bases aligning to TRBD2. Germline CDR1 MNHNS, CDR2 SASEGT. This CDR3 spans 15 amino acids. V was pared by 5 bases and J by 5 bases, with 5 bases of the junction left unmatched. For the CDR3, the DNA is TGTGCCAGCAGTACCGGGACTAGCGATACCGGGGAGCTGTTTTTT. Translated, it gives CASSTGTSDTGELFF.

Notes on this clone: The identical CDR3 is also encoded by other nucleotide sequences in the sample. The chain carries TRBV7-2 and TRBJ2-7; D is unclear. Germline V gene data show CDR1 as SGHTA and CDR2 as FQGNSA. Trimming cost V 5 bases and J 1 base, with 9 bases left between them. The CDR3 is 13 amino acids. CDR3 coding DNA: TGTGCCAGCAGCCTAGTAGTTTCCTACGAGCAGTACTTC. It specifies CASSLVVSYEQYF.

This clone was observed a few times. This sequence joins TRBV28 and TRBJ1-4, with 8 bases identical to TRBD1. Trimming cost V 6 bases and J 7 bases; bases outside gene matches: 10. The CDR3 is 15 residues long. Germline CDR1 reads MDHEN; CDR2 reads SYDVKM. In DNA, the CDR3 is TGTGCCAGCAGGTCTCGGACAGGGAAGAGTGAAAAACTGTTTTTT. As protein: CASRSRTGKSEKLFF.

Remarks on this clone: The germline gene is not matched at one end of the junction; a read error may be the cause. CDR3 sequence reads: CASSYTGVAAKNSQYF. CDR3 sequence (DNA): TGTGCCAGCAGCTACACAGGGGTGGCGGCCAAAAACAGTCAGTACTTC. This chain links TRBV7-2 with TRBJ2-4; 7 bases align to TRBD1. The CDR3 covers 16 residues. Germline V gene data show CDR1 as SGHTA and CDR2 as FQGNSA.